This record looks at one T cell receptor beta chain sequence and its context. The antigen remains undetermined. Time point described: blood at routine non-recurrence follow-up after resection. Whole RNA obtained from tumor, nontumor lung or frozen PBMC underwent sequencing without sorting. TCRdb used MiXCR to reprocess the 5' RACE reads, holding one entry per CDR3 protein. Counted here are under 150,000 distinct CDR3 sequences, 12% occurring once; the ten biggest clones make up 16%. The sample belongs to a study of spatial heterogeneity in lung cancer. Study information: The authors sequenced available follow-up PBMC samples, taken a median of about two years after resection. Beta-chain sequences were consistently detected more often than alpha-chain sequences.

General study results and limits: Compared with follow-up, resection was when ubiquitous expanded tumor TCRs appeared in blood more.

Germline lookup yields CDR1 DFQATT and CDR2 SNEGSKA (reference sequence). The germline V and J ends were trimmed by 6 bases and 0 bases, with 8 bases remaining between them. This CDR3 is 12 amino acids long. The TCR comes from a male donor with early-stage non-small cell lung cancer. This material consisted of PBMCs, taken at follow-up. The V and J genes are TRBV20-1 and TRBJ1-1, with D possibly TRBD1 on 5 matching bases. The CDR3, as DNA: TGCAGTGCCGGGGCGATGAACACTGAAGCTTTCTTT. It specifies CSAGAMNTEAFF.